The TCR beta chain under discussion was sequenced for a study of T cell clonotyping in hematopoietic cell transplantation. Findings and limits, study-wide: No sorting was done, leaving CD4 and CD8 contributions mixed. Higher Inverse Simpson Index values in graft donor and pretransplant recipient predicted broader posttransplant TCR diversity.

In this sample, this clone turned up once. Antigen: not known. The table came from immunoSEQ multiplex PCR; TCRdb's copy has only in-frame clones and leaves some out. The sample holds about 36,000 clones, 88% seen once. The sample comprised peripheral blood mononuclear cells. The sequence was collected from a woman aged 40 to 50 in good health. Some clones in this sample may be carry-over from other donors' samples.

The CDR3 loop reads CASSTRDRVAYGYTF. CDR3 in DNA: TGTGCCAGCAGTACCCGGGACAGGGTGGCCTATGGCTACACCTTC. V and J are TRBV28 and TRBJ1-2; 9 bases align to TRBD1. This CDR3 has 15 residues. Germline trimming cut 5 bases from V and 4 bases from J; bases unmatched to any gene: 8. The germline CDR1 and CDR2 sequences are MDHEN and SYDVKM.